There are a few counts of the clone carrying this TCR beta chain. As yet, its antigen is unknown. This record comes from a study of Ad26.COV2.S vaccination and SARS-CoV-2 variants. For the study at large: Ad26.COV2.S, an intramuscular injection, was given once or twice 56 days apart.

The V segment lost 6 bases and the J segment 2 bases; nucleotides outside the gene matches: 0. The CDR3 totals 12 residues. Germline V CDR1 and CDR2: LNHDA, SQIVND (reference sequence). General observations from the study: Reports say spike-specific CD8+ and CD4+ T cell responses covered substantial breadth after vaccination. Vaccinees and placebo recipients showed similar non-spike TCR breadth.

Treatment in this sample: about 20 received Ad26.COV2.S at low or high dose, single or two shots; 5 received placebo; per-sample allocation not given. The samples were gathered on day 63 after the first injection of vaccine or placebo. Measured with immunoSEQ multiplex PCR; TCRdb has only the in-frame clones, and not every one. The table lists 350,000 to 400,000 clones, 80% to 90% of them singletons. This TCR derives from a person aged 18-60 years who received the Ad26.COV2.S COVID-19 vaccine or a placebo. The rearrangement joins TRBV19 to TRBJ1-2; 7 bases fit TRBD1. The starting material was peripheral blood, obtained in a trial of Ad26.COV2.S vaccine versus placebo. Written as DNA, the CDR3 is TGTGCCAGTAGGACAGGGAACTATGGCTACACCTTC. Translation gives CASRTGNYGYTF.